This paragraph covers one T cell receptor beta chain sequence. Its target antigen remains unknown. No qualities accompany the bases; no much larger clone lies one base away. The library was produced with the immunoSEQ multiplex PCR assay. For the multiplex PCR, a mixture combining 60 forward primers for TCR Vbeta segments and 13 reverse primers for TCR Jbeta segments was used. The CDR3 region of rearranged TCR beta genes was amplified from genomic DNA with a multiplex PCR assay. On the Illumina HiSeq System, the amplified TCR beta libraries were sequenced as 87-base-pair reads. Processing in the source paper ran as follows. Across the 670 or so repertoires, a later analysis counted some 81 million unique TCR beta chains, 8.5 million to 12 million of which were shared by at least two donors. Raw reads were error-corrected and collapsed into unique sequences with a nearest-neighbor algorithm that merged closely related sequences to remove PCR and sequencing errors. To assign V, D and J gene segments, CDR3 sequences were aligned to IMGT reference sequences. For a sequence to be retained, a match of at least six nucleotides was required to both a V gene segment and a J gene segment. A rearrangement counted as productive if the CDR3 had no stop codons and remained in frame with V and J, and every other rearrangement counted as non-productive. Following IMGT convention, CDR3 was defined as the stretch from the second conserved V-encoded cysteine to the conserved J-encoded phenylalanine. The earlier analysis of about 610 of the donors excluded sequences that lacked an unambiguous match to a single V gene segment. An earlier analysis of a few hundred of the donors classified V segments as functional when productive rearrangements were above 56.7% and as segregating when the standard deviation between donors was above 5%. A statistical classification framework was developed to diagnose cytomegalovirus status using the catalog of TCR beta chain sequences. V and J gene assignment, in a later analysis, came from comparing TCR nucleotide sequences with IMGT/GENE-DB human TR gene sequences. Using the TCRdist pipeline, a later analysis assigned CDR3 sequences along with most-parsimonious VDJ recombination scenarios. In a later analysis, each TCR beta chain was defined by its CDR3 amino acid sequence together with its V-gene family, and reads without a unique V-gene family were excluded. To address suspected cross-contamination and a sequencing artifact, a later analysis removed several hundred highly shared, low-generation-probability nucleotide sequences. For each public chain, a later analysis derived a clonal expansion index from normalized ranks of inferred template counts within each repertoire. In a later analysis, generation probabilities were computed with a VDJ recombination model fitted to out-of-frame rearrangements, and the resulting probabilities were checked against IGoR. A later analysis scored TCR-TCR, TCR-HLA and TCR-CMV co-occurrence with hypergeometric tests, applying a repertoire-size bias correction to TCR pairs. A later analysis estimated false discovery rates by permuting HLA or CMV assignments 20 times. In a later analysis, co-occurring TCRs were grouped using DBSCAN, with TCRdist sequence similarity added in when clustering inside HLA-allele-positive subsets. For co-occurrence clustering, repertoires with fewer than 30,000 or more than 120,000 public chains were excluded, along with 5 or 6 repertoires with anomalous nucleotide sharing. In its TCRdb copy, this immuneACCESS table keeps in-frame sequences only and misses some clones. Where compared with another copy, unresolved V genes explain less than half of these, and the others have no known cause. V and J calls and clone size are copied from that table; D and trimming were computed from the DNA. The sample contains 95,000 to 150,000 clones, 80% of them found a single time. The top ten clonotypes cover 8.9% of the sample.

The V and J ends are trimmed by 1 base and 1 base, leaving 11 bases between them. CDR1 SGHDT and CDR2 YYEEEE were looked up in the germline V gene. There are 15 amino acids in the CDR3, from cysteine to phenylalanine inclusive. Left in the record is the CDR3 DNA by itself, 45 bases read in frame from the first base. The cohort was made up of 500 to 850 healthy bone marrow donors. Cohort members were all nominally healthy when sampled, although unrecorded immune exposures were likely present. The donor was CMV seropositive and belonged to the group of 250 to 350 seropositive cohort members. A peripheral blood sample was collected from each donor, and TCR beta sequencing was performed on peripheral blood mononuclear cells. The Qiagen DNeasy Blood Extraction Kit was used to extract genomic DNA from the blood cell samples. This sample is part of a study of cytomegalovirus exposure and HLA in healthy donors (dated by TCRdb to about 2017). Notes on the research overall: In an earlier analysis of roughly 500 of the donors, roughly 300 Gb of sequence data and 95 million to 130 million unique TCR beta sequences from approximately 180 million T cells were reported. About 280 gigabases of sequencing data and approximately 92 million unique TCR sequences made up an early release that covered approximately 650 HLA-typed donors. The genetic ancestry cluster associated with self-reported Caucasian donors included roughly four fifths of the roughly 400 genotyped donors. The study was designed to test whether signatures of past pathogen exposure could be identified by cataloging public T cell receptors. The T cell repertoires of 666 subjects were profiled by immunosequencing and related to cytomegalovirus serostatus. Along with the roughly 700-subject first cohort, a separate validation cohort of approximately 110 different subjects was used. The study combined high-throughput TCR immunosequencing, statistical association of individual TCRs with disease status, and machine learning to predict cytomegalovirus infection status. A later analysis re-examined previously published TCR beta repertoires from roughly 720 donors and added high-resolution HLA genotyping to investigate patterns of TCR occurrence. The later analysis used no new phenotypic data to find candidate immune exposures, relying instead on TCR beta sequences and their occurrence across donors. To decide whether each TCR beta V gene segment behaved as functional or pseudogenic, an earlier analysis of approximately 600 of the donors relied on high-throughput TCR beta sequencing. Donor age, sex, ethnicity and CMV serostatus were compiled together with the repertoire data. Genome-wide SNP genotypes for about 65% of the roughly 670 donors were used in a later genetic analysis, which treated that subset as a discovery cohort. All discovery cohort repertoires had been generated on a single sequencing platform. HLA typing included class I and class II loci at four-digit resolution. The number of donors typed differed by locus, with about 629-630 for A, B, C, DRB1 and DQB1, 522 for DQA1, over 600 for DPA1, and 472 for DPB1. Because of strong linkage in the cohort, roughly five DR-DQ haplotypes were treated as single units for association and clustering. Among around 400 genotyped donors of the cohort, an average of roughly 230,000 unique TCR beta nucleotide sequences was sequenced per donor, of which 15% to 20% were non-productive. General conclusions and limits of the study: The authors suggested that the approach could potentially be generalized to other disease states and immunological phenotypes. In vitro tests confirmed that a few of the cytomegalovirus-associated TCR beta chains recognize cytomegalovirus antigens. An association between a missense DCLRE1C variant and V-gene and J-gene trimming of TCR beta chains was found in a later genetic analysis and replicated in an independent cohort. A later analysis found that HLA-associated TCR beta chains were more clonally expanded and had lower generation probabilities than equally common non-associated chains. In a later analysis, several top co-occurrence clusters were reported to appear linked to parvovirus B19, influenza, CMV and Epstein-Barr virus. The 87-base-pair reads could not distinguish some IMGT-functional V segments, including TRBV6-2 and TRBV6-3, so those segments were excluded. In a later analysis, TCR association rates were found to vary across HLA loci, with the most associated TCRs seen for DRB1 alleles and the fewest for HLA-C alleles. Across donors, most TCR sequences were observed very rarely, whereas some public TCRs were present in many individuals. The sequencing pipeline was judged likely to have produced a cluster of highly shared sequence variants as a technical artifact. Only TCR beta chains were sequenced in this cohort, and the absence of alpha or paired-chain data limited detectable features. In an earlier analysis of approximately 590 of the donors, most TCR beta V segments appeared in productive rearrangements about 87% or about 30% of the time, broadly matching IMGT annotations. Because counts were too low, roughly 16 rarely observed V segments, including chromosome 9 orphons, were excluded from the earlier analysis of several hundred of the donors. CMV serostatus was the only immune exposure information available for the cohort. In a later analysis, most CMV-associated TCR beta chains were found to appear HLA-restricted, with HLA associations seemingly driven largely by CMV exposure. Cytomegalovirus status was reported to be diagnosed by the classifier with high specificity and sensitivity in both the original and validation cohorts. Correlated functional status among segregating V segments might be attributable to linkage disequilibrium, but an unknown experimental factor could not be ruled out. Specific HLA alleles were associated with over 15,000 TCR beta sequences at a false discovery rate of 0.05 in a later analysis. Because HLA typing was unavailable for some donors at each locus, only the typed subset was used in association tests. A further reported finding was that TCR beta sequences accurately predicted the HLA-A and HLA-B alleles for most subjects in the first cohort. Assigning TCR associations to individual alleles was difficult when HLA alleles, especially DR and DQ, strongly co-occurred. In a later genetic analysis, fewer N-insertions in productive TCRs were reported among donors in an Asian-associated ancestry cluster than the roughly 670-donor mean. Sequencing depth was assumed to be roughly uniform across donors in the presence/absence analyses, though that assumption may not hold. The study listed around 160 TCR beta chains as associated with cytomegalovirus.

Sequencing was carried out using PBMCs. This clonotype originated in a man in his thirties or forties in good health and CMV-seropositive. The V and J segments used are TRBV5-6 and TRBJ1-2; the D gene is perhaps TRBD1, from 5 matching bases. In nucleotides, the sequence is TGTGCCAGCAGCTTGTTTCAGGGTTTTAACTATGGCTACACCTTC. The encoded protein is CASSLFQGFNYGYTF.